What follows are 21 T cell receptor beta chains derived from one specimen sequenced in a study of T cells after yellow fever vaccination. TCRdb redid the calling of the 5' RACE reads with MiXCR, one entry per CDR3 protein. The data show some 300,000 distinct CDR3 sequences, 8.7% seen once. Sequencing was performed on CD4+ T cells sorted from PBMCs, taken 5 days after the yellow fever booster vaccination. These receptors were collected from a man between 18 and 29 years old who received the YFV17D yellow fever vaccine.

The gene calls are TRBV24-1 and TRBJ2-2; TRBD2 agrees at 7 bases. Germline values: CDR1 KGHDR, CDR2 SFDVKD. With V trimmed by 7 bases and J by 2 bases, 3 bases remained unmatched. This CDR3 contains 14 residues. CDR3: CATRPGLNTGELFF. CDR3 sequence (DNA): TGTGCCACCAGGCCGGGACTAAACACCGGGGAGCTGTTTTTT.

A few counts support this clonotype. The chain employs TRBV4-2 and TRBJ1-2; D uncertain. Between the trimmed V and J ends, which lost 5 bases and 4 bases, there was a span of 11 bases. The CDR3 is made up of 13 amino acids. Germline V gene lookup returns CDR1 LGHNA and CDR2 YNFKEQ. The CDR3: CASSSRAIYGYTF. CDR3 nucleotides: TGTGCCAGCAGCTCCCGGGCGATCTATGGCTACACCTTC.

This clonotype was observed a few times. V gene TRBV19 combines with J gene TRBJ2-1, with 12 nucleotides matching TRBD2. The junction had 5 bases not matched to a gene; V was cut back by 5 bases and J by 3 bases. The CDR3 length is 16 residues. Germline V gene lookup returns CDR1 LNHDA and CDR2 SQIVND (reference sequence). CDR3 nucleotide sequence: TGTGCCAGTAGTCGGTCTAGCGGGGGGGTCTACAATGAGCAGTTCTTC. This codes for CASSRSSGGVYNEQFF. Full variable domain (rest looked up from reference TRBV19 and TRBJ2-1): DGGITQSPKYLFRKEGQNVTLSCEQNLNHDAMYWYRQDPGQGLRLIYYSQIVNDFQKGDIAEGYSVSREKKESFPLTVTSAQKNPTAFYLCASSRSSGGVYNEQFFGPGTRLTVL.

The V call is TRBV4-2, the J call TRBJ2-4; D not certain. V lost 4 bases and J 1 base, leaving 11 bases between the germline ends. The CDR3 extends over 15 amino acids. The germline V gene encodes CDR1 LGHNA and CDR2 YNFKEQ. The CDR3: CASSPSSGAKNIQYF. For the CDR3, the DNA is TGTGCCAGCAGCCCGTCCTCAGGTGCCAAAAACATTCAGTACTTC.

This clonotype was seen at least ten times. The chain recombines TRBV7-9 with TRBJ2-3; TRBD2 matches at 13 bases. The germline V gene encodes CDR1 SEHNR and CDR2 FQNEAQ (reference sequence). Trimming cost V 3 bases and J 2 bases; bases outside gene matches: 2. This CDR3 comprises 16 residues. CDR3 sequence: CASSLGLAGTTDTQYF. DNA of the CDR3: TGTGCCAGCAGCTTGGGACTAGCGGGGACCACAGATACGCAGTATTTT. The variable domain in full, completed from reference TRBV7-9 and TRBJ2-3, reads DTGVSQNPRHKITKRGQNVTFRCDPISEHNRLYWYRQTLGQGPEFLTYFQNEAQLEKSRLLSDRFSAERPKGSFSTLEIQRTEQGDSAMYLCASSLGLAGTTDTQYFGPGTRLTVL.

The chain has TRBV6-1 and TRBJ2-7; either TRBD1 or TRBD2 may fit D (6 bases each). This CDR3 is 13 amino acids long. CDR1 and CDR2 (germline): MNHNS, SASEGT. V gave up 4 bases and J gave up 5 bases, with 12 bases separating them. This CDR3 is CASSVEGGDEQYF. The CDR3 region has the DNA TGTGCCAGCAGTGTAGAGGGGGGCGACGAGCAGTACTTC.

The J gene is TRBJ2-7, the V gene TRBV9; 7 bases agree with TRBD2. Per germline, CDR1 SGDLS and CDR2 YYNGEE. This CDR3 region has 13 residues. Unmatched junction bases numbered 10, after V lost 0 bases and J lost 13 bases. CDR3: CASSVGVAGRRYF. The CDR3 nucleotides read TGTGCCAGCAGCGTAGGGGTAGCGGGCCGGCGATACTTC.

J is TRBJ2-2 and V is TRBV4-3; 8 nucleotides line up with TRBD1. Germline lookup yields CDR1 LGHNA and CDR2 YSLEER. V was clipped by 0 bases and J by 3 bases; unmatched bases: 6. The CDR3 loop spans 17 amino acids. The DNA for the CDR3 is TGCGCCAGCAGCCAAGACTCCGCGACAGGGGACACCGGGGAGCTGTTTTTT. Its protein is CASSQDSATGDTGELFF.

This clonotype was seen more than once but under ten times. In DNA, the CDR3 is TGTGCCAGCAGCTCAGGTGGGGGTACACAAGAGACCCAGTACTTC. It specifies CASSSGGGTQETQYF. This chain connects TRBV7-8 to TRBJ2-5, with D perhaps TRBD1 or TRBD2 (5 bases each). The germline V gene encodes CDR1 SGHVS and CDR2 FQNEAQ. The ends were cut back, 4 bases at V and 2 bases at J, with 14 bases in the middle. CDR3 size: 15 residues.

The chain recombines TRBV6-5 with TRBJ2-7, with a possible D match to TRBD2 (5 bases). Looked up from germline, CDR1 is MNHEY and CDR2 is SVGAGI. The CDR3 sequence is 16 residues long. Trimming took off 5 bases at V and 5 bases at J, with 22 bases between the two ends. Written as DNA, the CDR3 is TGTGCCAGCAGTCTTAATGACTACCCATTACCGCACGAGCAGTACTTC. Translated: CASSLNDYPLPHEQYF.

This clonotype was seen a handful of times. J is TRBJ2-5 and V is TRBV30; tentatively, D is TRBD1 (6 bases). Germline CDR1 is GTSNPN and CDR2 is SVGIG (reference sequence). This CDR3 contains 13 residues. V gave up 2 bases and J gave up 5 bases, with 12 bases separating them. CDR3 nucleotide sequence: TGTGCCTGGAGTTATCAGGGGCCGGAGACCCAGTACTTC. Translated: CAWSYQGPETQYF.

The chain has TRBV5-4 and TRBJ2-1, with TRBD2 matching 12 bases. CDR1 and CDR2 from the germline V gene are SGHNT and YYREEE (reference sequence). There are 22 residues in the CDR3. Unmatched junction bases numbered 20, after V lost 3 bases and J lost 1 base. The DNA of the CDR3 is TGTGCCAGCAGCTCTCCGGGGGAGGCTAGCGGGGGGGCCGTTCGGTCCTACAATGAGCAGTTCTTC. The encoded protein is CASSSPGEASGGAVRSYNEQFF.

Here the CDR3 DNA reads TGCGCCAGCAGCCAAGGCGCCGGGATCACACAAGAGACCCAGTACTTC. This codes for CASSQGAGITQETQYF. The rearrangement links TRBV4-1 to TRBJ2-5; TRBD2 might be the D (5 bases). CDR1 is MGHRA, CDR2 YSYEKL, per germline. Trimming stripped 1 base from V and 2 bases from J, with 14 bases between. The CDR3 spans 16 residues.

The chain links TRBV20-1 to TRBJ2-5, with 7 bases identical to TRBD2. Germline-derived CDR1 and CDR2 are DFQATT and SNEGSKA (reference sequence). Germline trimming cut 3 bases from V and 2 bases from J; bases unmatched to any gene: 6. CDR3 length: 14 residues. The CDR3, as DNA: TGCAGTGCTAGCCGACTAGCTCTACAAGAGACCCAGTACTTC. The encoded protein is CSASRLALQETQYF.

This clonotype was detected a few times. The V gene is TRBV6-2 or TRBV6-3, the J gene TRBJ1-6; D is possibly TRBD1 (5 bases). Germline CDR1 reads MNHEY; CDR2 reads SVGEGT. Trimming cost V 11 bases and J 11 bases, with 19 bases left between them. This CDR3 has 13 residues. The CDR3 nucleotides are TGTGCCGGCGGGGAAGCAGGGAGGACACCCCTCCACTTT. Amino acids: CAGGEAGRTPLHF.

This clonotype was found a few times. The J gene is TRBJ1-5, the V gene TRBV29-1, with 9 nucleotides matching TRBD1. Trimming took 6 bases from V and 7 from J; bases not matched to a gene: 4. The CDR3 spans 12 residues. Germline CDR1 is SQVTM and CDR2 is ANQGSEA. The CDR3 protein is CSVQTGGQPQHF. The CDR3 DNA sequence: TGCAGCGTCCAGACAGGGGGGCAGCCCCAGCATTTT.

This clonotype has a count of ten or more. The chain recombines TRBV10-3 with TRBJ1-1; D gene uncertain. Deletions cut 4 bases from V and 2 bases from J, with 8 bases between. The CDR3 extends over 13 amino acids. Germline V gene data show CDR1 as ENHRY and CDR2 as SYGVKD. CDR3 in DNA: TGTGCCATCAGTGCTTCTGGCAACACTGAAGCTTTCTTT. It is translated as CAISASGNTEAFF.

The chain combines TRBV20-1 with TRBJ1-3; the D gene is possibly TRBD1 (6 bases). Germline assignment: CDR1 DFQATT and CDR2 SNEGSKA (reference sequence). This CDR3 is built from 12 residues. V gave up 6 bases and J gave up 4 bases, with 10 bases separating them. CDR3 in DNA: TGCAGTGCCCCCGGACAGGGAAACACCATATATTTT. Its protein product is CSAPGQGNTIYF.

This clonotype was seen ten or more times. The chain is built from TRBV12-3 or TRBV12-4 and TRBJ2-3, with a tentative D call TRBD1 (5 bases). V lost 3 bases and J lost 0, with 7 bases in between. The CDR3 consists of 14 residues. The CDR3: CASSFWTSTDTQYF. DNA for the CDR3: TGTGCCAGCAGTTTTTGGACAAGCACAGATACGCAGTATTTT.

J is TRBJ2-2 and V is TRBV28; a possible D gene is TRBD1 (6 bases). Germline lookup yields CDR1 MDHEN and CDR2 SYDVKM. The CDR3 covers 14 residues. V lost 3 bases, J lost 7 bases, and 12 bases lay in between. CDR3 nucleotides: TGTGCCAGCAGTTTGGTACAGGGTCACGGGGAGCTGTTTTTT. It is translated as CASSLVQGHGELFF.

The V gene is TRBV20-1, the J gene TRBJ1-5; a possible D gene is TRBD1 (6 bases). V was cut by 3 bases and J by 6 bases, with 12 bases left in between. From germline, CDR1 is DFQATT and CDR2 SNEGSKA (reference sequence). CDR3 length: 13 amino acids. CDR3 residues: CSARRGMVQPQHF. DNA of the CDR3: TGCAGTGCTAGGAGGGGGATGGTTCAGCCCCAGCATTTT.